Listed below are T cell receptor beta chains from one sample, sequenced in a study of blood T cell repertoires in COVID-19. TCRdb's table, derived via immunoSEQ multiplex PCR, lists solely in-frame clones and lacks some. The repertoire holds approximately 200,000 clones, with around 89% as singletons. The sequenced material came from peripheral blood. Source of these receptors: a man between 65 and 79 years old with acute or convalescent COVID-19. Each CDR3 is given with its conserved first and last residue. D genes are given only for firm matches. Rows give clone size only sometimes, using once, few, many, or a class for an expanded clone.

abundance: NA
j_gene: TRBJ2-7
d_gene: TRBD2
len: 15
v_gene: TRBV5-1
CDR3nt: TGCGCCAGCAGTTCCGGGACTAGCGGGGCCTACGAGCAGTACTTC
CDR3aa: CASSSGTSGAYEQYF

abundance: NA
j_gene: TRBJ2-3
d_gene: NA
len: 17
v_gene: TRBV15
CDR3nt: TGTGCCACCAGCCTTCTAGATAGCGTTCCGAGCACAGATACGCAGTATTTT
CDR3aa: CATSLLDSVPSTDTQYF

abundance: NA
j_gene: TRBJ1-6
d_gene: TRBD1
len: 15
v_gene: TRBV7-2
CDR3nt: TGTGCCAGCAGCTTAGTATGGACAGGGGGGTCACCCCTCCACTTT
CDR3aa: CASSLVWTGGSPLHF

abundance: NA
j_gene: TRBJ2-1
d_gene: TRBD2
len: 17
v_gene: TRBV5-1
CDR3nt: TGCGCCAGCAGTTTGCGGGGACTAGCGAGCTCCTACAATGAGCAGTTCTTC
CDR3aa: CASSLRGLASSYNEQFF

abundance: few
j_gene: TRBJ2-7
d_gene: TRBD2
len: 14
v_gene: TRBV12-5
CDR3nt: TGTGCTAGTGGTGATAGCGGGGGCTCCTACGAGCAGTACTTC
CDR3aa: CASGDSGGSYEQYF

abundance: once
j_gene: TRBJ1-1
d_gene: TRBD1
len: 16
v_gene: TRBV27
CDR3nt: TGTGCCAGCAGTCCCCGGACAGGGGGCGCGGATACTGAAGCTTTCTTT
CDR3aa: CASSPRTGGADTEAFF

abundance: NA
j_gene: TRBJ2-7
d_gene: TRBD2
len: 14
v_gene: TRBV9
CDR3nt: TGTGCCAGCAGCGCGACGGCGGGAGCTGTCGAGCAGTACTTC
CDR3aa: CASSATAGAVEQYF

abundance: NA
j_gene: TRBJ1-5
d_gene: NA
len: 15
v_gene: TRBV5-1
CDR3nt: TGCGCCAGCAGCTTGGCAGGGATGGGCAATCAGCCCCAGCATTTT
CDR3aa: CASSLAGMGNQPQHF

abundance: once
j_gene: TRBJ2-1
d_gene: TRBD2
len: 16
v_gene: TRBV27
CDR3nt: TGTGCCAGCAGTTTCGAGCGGGAAGCCCCCCCCAATGAGCAGTTCTTC
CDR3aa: CASSFEREAPPNEQFF

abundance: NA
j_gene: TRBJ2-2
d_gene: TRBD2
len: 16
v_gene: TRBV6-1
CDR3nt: TGTGCCAGCAGTGAGGGGCCAGCGGGATTCACCGGGGAGCTGTTTTTT
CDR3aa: CASSEGPAGFTGELFF

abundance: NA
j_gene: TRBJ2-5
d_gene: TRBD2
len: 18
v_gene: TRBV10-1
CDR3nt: TGCGCCAGCAGTGGCCCTTACGAGCGGGAGGCATCGGAGGAGACCCAGTACTTC
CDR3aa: CASSGPYEREASEETQYF

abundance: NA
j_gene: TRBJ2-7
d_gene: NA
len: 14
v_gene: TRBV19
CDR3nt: TGTGCCAGTAGTGACCGACAGGCTCCCTACGAGCAGTACTTC
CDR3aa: CASSDRQAPYEQYF

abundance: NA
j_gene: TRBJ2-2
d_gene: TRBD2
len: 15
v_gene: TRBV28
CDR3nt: TGTGCCAGCAGTTACTTAGCGGGAGGGAGCGGGGAGCTGTTTTTT
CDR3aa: CASSYLAGGSGELFF

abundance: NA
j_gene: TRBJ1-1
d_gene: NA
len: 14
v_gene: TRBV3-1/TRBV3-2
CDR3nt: TGTGCCAGCAGCCTGAGGGGAGGGGATAGTGAAGCTTTCTTT
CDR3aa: CASSLRGGDSEAFF

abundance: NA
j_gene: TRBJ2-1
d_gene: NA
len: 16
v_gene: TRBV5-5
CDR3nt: TGTGCCAGCAGCTTAGGAGGGGGCGCCGACTACAATGAGCAGTTCTTC
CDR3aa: CASSLGGGADYNEQFF

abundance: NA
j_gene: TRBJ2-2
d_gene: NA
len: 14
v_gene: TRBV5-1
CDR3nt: TGCGCCAGCAGCTTACAGGGGAACACCGGGGAGCTGTTTTTT
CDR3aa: CASSLQGNTGELFF

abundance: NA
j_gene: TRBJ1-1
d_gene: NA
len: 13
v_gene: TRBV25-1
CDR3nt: TGTGCCAGCAGTGGGGCTACCAACACTGAAGCTTTCTTT
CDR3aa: CASSGATNTEAFF

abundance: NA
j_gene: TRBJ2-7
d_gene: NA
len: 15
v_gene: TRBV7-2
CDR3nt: TGTGCCAGCAGCTTCTCCCCGGGTTCCTCCTACGAGCAGTACTTC
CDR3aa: CASSFSPGSSYEQYF

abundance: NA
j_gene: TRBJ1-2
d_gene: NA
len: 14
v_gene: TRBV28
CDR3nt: TGTGCCAGCAGTTTAAATCAGGCTAACTATGGCTACACCTTC
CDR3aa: CASSLNQANYGYTF

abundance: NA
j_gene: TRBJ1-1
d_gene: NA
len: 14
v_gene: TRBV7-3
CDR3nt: TGTGCCAGCAGCAAGGACCACCCGGGGACTGAAGCTTTCTTT
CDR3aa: CASSKDHPGTEAFF

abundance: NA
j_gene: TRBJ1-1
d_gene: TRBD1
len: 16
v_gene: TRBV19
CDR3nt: TGTGCCAGTAGTCCCCGGGACAGGGGGCGCTCGGCTGAAGCTTTCTTT
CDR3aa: CASSPRDRGRSAEAFF

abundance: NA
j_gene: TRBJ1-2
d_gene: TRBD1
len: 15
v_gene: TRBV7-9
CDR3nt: TGTGCCAGCAGCTTAACAGGGGGCAAAAACTATGGCTACACCTTC
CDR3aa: CASSLTGGKNYGYTF

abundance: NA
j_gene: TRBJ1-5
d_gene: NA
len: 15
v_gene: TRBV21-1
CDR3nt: TGTGCCAGCAGCATCGCGCGGCCCCGCAATCAGCCCCAGCATTTT
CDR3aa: CASSIARPRNQPQHF

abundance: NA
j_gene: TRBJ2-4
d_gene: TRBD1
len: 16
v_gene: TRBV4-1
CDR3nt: TGCGCCAGCAGCCAATTACCGACAGGGGGCTGGGACATTCAGTACTTC
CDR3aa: CASSQLPTGGWDIQYF

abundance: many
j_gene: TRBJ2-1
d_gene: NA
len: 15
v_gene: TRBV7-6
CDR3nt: TGTGCCAGCAGCCTTCAAGCGGGTTCCTACAATGAGCAGTTCTTC
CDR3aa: CASSLQAGSYNEQFF

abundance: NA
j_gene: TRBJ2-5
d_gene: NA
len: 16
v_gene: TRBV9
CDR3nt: TGTGCCAGCAGCGTAGGTGGCGGGAAGGGCCAAGAGACCCAGTACTTC
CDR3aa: CASSVGGGKGQETQYF

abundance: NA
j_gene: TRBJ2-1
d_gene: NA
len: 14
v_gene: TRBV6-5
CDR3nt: TGTGCCAGCAGCCAGGAGGGGCATATGGATGAGCAGTTCTTC
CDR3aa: CASSQEGHMDEQFF

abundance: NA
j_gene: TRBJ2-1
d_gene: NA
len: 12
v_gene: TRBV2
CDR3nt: TGTGCGACAGCAGCGGACGCGGGGGAGCAGTTCTTC
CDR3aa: CATAADAGEQFF

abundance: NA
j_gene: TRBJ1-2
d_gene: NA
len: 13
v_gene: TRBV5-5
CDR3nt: TGTGCCAGCAGCTCCACACAGATCTATGGCTACACCTTC
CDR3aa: CASSSTQIYGYTF

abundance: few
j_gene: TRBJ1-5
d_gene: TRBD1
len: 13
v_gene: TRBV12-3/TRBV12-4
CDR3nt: TGTGCCAGCAGCTTGGGACAGGGCCAGCCCCAGCATTTT
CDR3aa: CASSLGQGQPQHF

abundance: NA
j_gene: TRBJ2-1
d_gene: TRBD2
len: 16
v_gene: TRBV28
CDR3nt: TGTGCCAGCAGCTGGACTAGCGGGAACAGTTACAATGAGCAGTTCTTC
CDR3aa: CASSWTSGNSYNEQFF

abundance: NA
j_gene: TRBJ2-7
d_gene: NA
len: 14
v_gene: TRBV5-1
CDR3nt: TGCGCCAGCAGCTTGGAGGGAGGCACCTACGAGCAGTACTTC
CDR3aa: CASSLEGGTYEQYF

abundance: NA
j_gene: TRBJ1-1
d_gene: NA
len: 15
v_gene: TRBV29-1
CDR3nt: TGCAGCGTTGAAAATCCACATAGCGGGGGCACTGAAGCTTTCTTT
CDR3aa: CSVENPHSGGTEAFF